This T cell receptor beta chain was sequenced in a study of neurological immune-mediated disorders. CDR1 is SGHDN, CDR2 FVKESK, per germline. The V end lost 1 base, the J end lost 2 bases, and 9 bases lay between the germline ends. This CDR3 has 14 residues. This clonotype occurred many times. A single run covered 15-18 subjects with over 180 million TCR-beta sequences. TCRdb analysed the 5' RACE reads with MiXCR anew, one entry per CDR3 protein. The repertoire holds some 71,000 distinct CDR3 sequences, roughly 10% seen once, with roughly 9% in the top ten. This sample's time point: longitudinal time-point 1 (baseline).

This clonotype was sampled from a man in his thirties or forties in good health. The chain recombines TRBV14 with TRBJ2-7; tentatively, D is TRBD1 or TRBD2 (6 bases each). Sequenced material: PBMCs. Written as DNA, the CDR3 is TGTGCCAGCAGCCAAGTGGAGGGGGCCTACGAGCAGTACTTC. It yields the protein CASSQVEGAYEQYF.